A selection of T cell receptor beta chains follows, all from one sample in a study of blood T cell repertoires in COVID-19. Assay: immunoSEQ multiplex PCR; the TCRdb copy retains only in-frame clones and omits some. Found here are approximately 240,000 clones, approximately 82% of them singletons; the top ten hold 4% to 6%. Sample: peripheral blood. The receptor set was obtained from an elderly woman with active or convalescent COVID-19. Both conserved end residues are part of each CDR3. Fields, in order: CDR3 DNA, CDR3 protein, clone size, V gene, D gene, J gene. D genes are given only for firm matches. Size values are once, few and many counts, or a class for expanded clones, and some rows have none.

TGTGCCAGCAGCCCGACAGGGAAACGTGGCTACACCTTC	CASSPTGKRGYTF	-	TRBV7-9	TRBD1	TRBJ1-2
TGTGCCAGCAGCCGAGGGACTAGCGGATCCTACAATGAGCAGTTCTTC	CASSRGTSGSYNEQFF	-	TRBV5-4	TRBD2	TRBJ2-1
TGTGCCAGCAGCACCGACCTGGGTGCTAGCACGGTTGAGCAGTTCTTC	CASSTDLGASTVEQFF	-	TRBV5-4	-	TRBJ2-1
TGCGCCAGCAGCGCGGACGGTTTTGAGGGGCCCCAGCATTTT	CASSADGFEGPQHF	few	TRBV5-1	-	TRBJ1-5
TGTGCCAGCAGTTACAGGGGAAATAGCAATCAGCCCCAGCATTTT	CASSYRGNSNQPQHF	-	TRBV6-5	-	TRBJ1-5
TGCGCCAGCAGCTCGGGGACAGATTCGCAAGAGACCCAGTACTTC	CASSSGTDSQETQYF	-	TRBV5-1	TRBD1	TRBJ2-5
TGTGCCAGCAGTCCCGTGTCGGTCCCAAAGCTAGCCAAAAACATTCAGTACTTC	CASSPVSVPKLAKNIQYF	-	TRBV25-1	-	TRBJ2-4
TGTGCCAGCAGGAGTAGTAGCGGGAGTTACAATGAGCAGTTCTTC	CASRSSSGSYNEQFF	-	TRBV2	TRBD2	TRBJ2-1
TGTGCCAGCTCACGGGGGGTCGGAAGAGGCCAGCCCCAGCATTTT	CASSRGVGRGQPQHF	-	TRBV18	-	TRBJ1-5
TGTGCCAGCAGCTTGCTTGCAGGGGGACCTGGCTACACCTTC	CASSLLAGGPGYTF	-	TRBV5-6	TRBD1	TRBJ1-2
TGCGCCAGCAGCTTGGACGGCAGGGGCTACCAAGAGACCCAGTACTTC	CASSLDGRGYQETQYF	-	TRBV5-1	-	TRBJ2-5
TGTGCCAGTAAATTGCAGGGGGCACGCAATGAGCAGTTCTTC	CASKLQGARNEQFF	few	TRBV19	TRBD1	TRBJ2-1
TGTGCTAGCAGCTTAGGCAGGTCGAACGAGCAGTACTTC	CASSLGRSNEQYF	-	TRBV7-7	-	TRBJ2-7
TGTGCCAGTAGTATGAGCCGACAGGGGCGCGGCTACACCTTC	CASSMSRQGRGYTF	-	TRBV19	TRBD1	TRBJ1-2